This T cell receptor beta chain was obtained from a study of blood T cell dynamics during melanoma immunotherapy. Background on the study: First-line therapy was either pembrolizumab or nivolumab with ipilimumab for metastatic melanoma.

Comments on this clone: Its antigen is unknown.

This CDR3 is built from 15 residues. Per the germline V gene, CDR1 is SNHLY and CDR2 is FYNNEI. V lost 3 bases to trimming and J lost 3 bases, with 15 bases between them. Time point specified: week 3, after first cycle of checkpoint inhibitor. For sorted CD8+ subsets, all extracted DNA was loaded. The protocol was immunoSEQ multiplex PCR, while the TCRdb copy is restricted to in-frame clones and leaves out a portion. The data show some 16,000 clones, with about 94% seen just once and 0.21% held by the top ten. Whole-study results and caveats: Among sorted CD8+ subsets, immune-effector cells had the highest clonality and cell-free DNA similarity.

The chain combines TRBV2 with TRBJ2-7; possibly TRBD1 for D (6 bases). This TCR came from a human donor with melanoma. The material was effector memory CD8+ T cells from blood, obtained from a patient treated with checkpoint blockade. Here the CDR3 reads CASSDFRGFFYEQYF. CDR3 coding DNA: TGTGCCAGCAGTGATTTCAGGGGCTTTTTCTACGAGCAGTACTTC.